This TCR beta chain was profiled in a study of cytomegalovirus exposure and HLA in healthy donors. PCR was performed using 60 Vbeta and 13 Jbeta primers. Produced via immunoSEQ multiplex PCR; TCRdb's table is partial and in-frame only. Of about 210,000 clones in the sample, roughly 79% were seen once. This clone occurred a few times. Its antigen is currently unknown. Study conclusions and caveats: Many donors shared some public TCRs, even though most TCR sequences were rare. A later analysis found most CMV-associated TCR beta chains apparently HLA-restricted.

Germline V gives CDR1 GTSNPN, CDR2 SVGIG (reference sequence). This CDR3 has 16 amino acids. V was trimmed by 2 bases and J by 4 bases, leaving 21 bases between them. Sequences were obtained from PBMCs. This chain joins TRBV30 and TRBJ2-7, with a possible D match to TRBD2 (6 bases). The receptor was isolated from a male donor in good health and CMV-seronegative. The CDR3, as DNA: TGTGCCTGGAGTCTCCCTCCTTGGAGGGGATTTTACGAGCAGTACTTC. Amino acid sequence: CAWSLPPWRGFYEQYF.